This is a list of T cell receptor beta chains from one sample in a study of T cells in Graves' hyperthyroidism and ophthalmopathy. Each CDR3 protein is one row after TCRdb ran MiXCR on the multiplex PCR reads. The data contain around 250,000 distinct CDR3 sequences, just over 14% of them seen just once; the ten biggest clones take up approximately 12%. Sequencing was performed on blood. Receptors were obtained from a woman in her 40s with Graves' hyperthyroidism that later progressed to Graves' ophthalmopathy. CDR3s include the opening cysteine and the closing phenylalanine or tryptophan. A D gene is named only where the DNA matches it firmly. The size of a clone is reported for some rows only, either as once, few or many, or as a class for expanded clones.

clone_size: once
v_call: TRBV7-9
cdr3_length: 14
j_call: TRBJ1-3
d_call: NA
cdr3_aa: CASSPGHGGNTIYF
cdr3_nt: TGTGCCAGCAGTCCCGGACATGGGGGAAACACCATATATTTT

clone_size: many
v_call: TRBV28
cdr3_length: 18
j_call: TRBJ2-1
d_call: TRBD2
cdr3_aa: CASSSPTSGRVVANEQFF
cdr3_nt: TGTGCCAGCAGTTCCCCGACTAGCGGGAGGGTAGTTGCCAATGAGCAGTTCTTC

clone_size: NA
v_call: TRBV27
cdr3_length: 15
j_call: TRBJ2-3
d_call: NA
cdr3_aa: CASSLYLADTDTQYF
cdr3_nt: TGTGCCAGCAGTTTATATTTAGCCGACACAGATACGCAGTATTTT

clone_size: once
v_call: TRBV9
cdr3_length: 16
j_call: TRBJ1-3
d_call: TRBD1
cdr3_aa: CASSTTDRVAGNTIYF
cdr3_nt: TGTGCCAGCAGCACGACGGACAGGGTGGCTGGAAACACCATATATTTT

clone_size: many
v_call: TRBV28
cdr3_length: 17
j_call: TRBJ1-1
d_call: NA
cdr3_aa: CASSLDLRMTRGTEAFF
cdr3_nt: TGTGCCAGCAGTTTAGACCTTAGAATGACAAGGGGCACTGAAGCTTTCTTT

clone_size: few
v_call: TRBV29-1
cdr3_length: 14
j_call: TRBJ2-7
d_call: NA
cdr3_aa: CSVEVASDSYEQYF
cdr3_nt: TGCAGCGTTGAAGTTGCTAGCGACTCCTACGAGCAGTACTTC

clone_size: NA
v_call: TRBV20-1
cdr3_length: 15
j_call: TRBJ1-5
d_call: TRBD1
cdr3_aa: CSAASGGRSNQPQHF
cdr3_nt: TGCAGTGCCGCCTCAGGGGGGCGTAGCAATCAGCCCCAGCATTTT

clone_size: many
v_call: TRBV20-1
cdr3_length: 14
j_call: TRBJ2-5
d_call: NA
cdr3_aa: CSARETWGRETQYF
cdr3_nt: TGCAGTGCTAGGGAAACCTGGGGACGCGAGACCCAGTACTTC

clone_size: many
v_call: TRBV6-1
cdr3_length: 16
j_call: TRBJ2-1
d_call: TRBD2
cdr3_aa: CASSAGLAGWYNEQFF
cdr3_nt: TGTGCCAGCAGTGCCGGACTAGCGGGGTGGTACAATGAGCAGTTCTTC

clone_size: many
v_call: TRBV19
cdr3_length: 15
j_call: TRBJ2-1
d_call: TRBD2
cdr3_aa: CASSTGTSEGGEQFF
cdr3_nt: TGTGCCAGTAGTACCGGGACTAGCGAGGGAGGTGAGCAGTTCTTC

clone_size: many
v_call: TRBV18
cdr3_length: 16
j_call: TRBJ1-1
d_call: TRBD1
cdr3_aa: CASSPTGGGFIAEAFF
cdr3_nt: TGTGCCAGCTCGCCCACAGGGGGCGGATTTATCGCTGAAGCTTTCTTT

clone_size: many
v_call: TRBV2
cdr3_length: 13
j_call: TRBJ2-7
d_call: NA
cdr3_aa: CASSEALHLEQYF
cdr3_nt: TGTGCCAGCAGTGAAGCGCTTCACCTGGAGCAGTACTTC

clone_size: many
v_call: TRBV7-9
cdr3_length: 18
j_call: TRBJ2-6
d_call: TRBD1
cdr3_aa: CASSYPGQGLAGANVLTF
cdr3_nt: TGTGCCAGCAGCTATCCGGGACAGGGTCTGGCTGGGGCCAACGTCCTGACTTTC

clone_size: few
v_call: TRBV7-3
cdr3_length: 17
j_call: TRBJ2-2
d_call: NA
cdr3_aa: CASSPQRGSNTAGELFF
cdr3_nt: TGTGCCAGCAGCCCACAACGGGGATCCAATACCGCCGGGGAGCTGTTTTTT

clone_size: many
v_call: TRBV6-1
cdr3_length: 15
j_call: TRBJ2-2
d_call: NA
cdr3_aa: CASSVPRFGTGELFF
cdr3_nt: TGTGCCAGCAGTGTCCCTAGGTTTGGCACCGGGGAGCTGTTTTTT

clone_size: many
v_call: TRBV11-2
cdr3_length: 11
j_call: TRBJ1-2
d_call: NA
cdr3_aa: CASSSLRGYTF
cdr3_nt: TGTGCCAGCAGCTCCCTCCGGGGCTACACCTTC

clone_size: medium-sized
v_call: TRBV11-2
cdr3_length: 13
j_call: TRBJ1-1
d_call: NA
cdr3_aa: CASSLDIEGEAFF
cdr3_nt: TGTGCCAGCAGCTTAGATATTGAGGGGGAAGCTTTCTTT

clone_size: many
v_call: TRBV30
cdr3_length: 10
j_call: TRBJ2-1
d_call: NA
cdr3_aa: CACYTAEQFF
cdr3_nt: TGTGCCTGCTACACAGCTGAGCAGTTCTTC

clone_size: many
v_call: TRBV6-5
cdr3_length: 13
j_call: TRBJ2-7
d_call: NA
cdr3_aa: CASSYPGRYEQYF
cdr3_nt: TGTGCCAGCAGTTATCCAGGCCGCTACGAGCAGTACTTC

clone_size: few
v_call: TRBV25-1
cdr3_length: 11
j_call: TRBJ2-2
d_call: NA
cdr3_aa: CASARLGELFF
cdr3_nt: TGTGCCAGCGCCCGGCTCGGGGAGCTGTTTTTT

clone_size: NA
v_call: TRBV2
cdr3_length: 13
j_call: TRBJ1-2
d_call: NA
cdr3_aa: CASSDFGAYGYTF
cdr3_nt: TGTGCCAGCAGTGATTTTGGGGCCTATGGCTACACCTTC

clone_size: many
v_call: TRBV7-2
cdr3_length: 13
j_call: TRBJ2-3
d_call: NA
cdr3_aa: CASSLEEGHTQYF
cdr3_nt: TGTGCCAGCAGCTTAGAGGAGGGCCATACGCAGTATTTT

clone_size: many
v_call: TRBV9
cdr3_length: 14
j_call: TRBJ2-7
d_call: NA
cdr3_aa: CASSLWDGEYEQYF
cdr3_nt: TGTGCCAGCAGCCTGTGGGACGGTGAATACGAGCAGTACTTC

clone_size: many
v_call: TRBV12-3/TRBV12-4
cdr3_length: 16
j_call: TRBJ2-2
d_call: NA
cdr3_aa: CASRIGAGTNTGELFF
cdr3_nt: TGTGCCAGCAGGATCGGGGCGGGAACAAACACCGGGGAGCTGTTTTTT

clone_size: many
v_call: TRBV6-2/TRBV6-3
cdr3_length: 16
j_call: TRBJ2-3
d_call: TRBD2
cdr3_aa: CASSYSGLAPTDTQYF
cdr3_nt: TGTGCCAGCAGTTACTCGGGACTAGCCCCCACAGATACGCAGTATTTT

clone_size: many
v_call: TRBV7-9
cdr3_length: 16
j_call: TRBJ2-3
d_call: TRBD1
cdr3_aa: CASSPREYRGADTQYF
cdr3_nt: TGTGCCAGCAGCCCCAGGGAGTACAGGGGCGCAGATACGCAGTATTTT

clone_size: many
v_call: TRBV6-5
cdr3_length: 15
j_call: TRBJ1-6
d_call: TRBD1
cdr3_aa: CASSYGTGPNSPLHF
cdr3_nt: TGTGCCAGCAGTTACGGGACAGGCCCAAATTCACCCCTCCACTTT

clone_size: many
v_call: TRBV9
cdr3_length: 14
j_call: TRBJ2-1
d_call: TRBD2
cdr3_aa: CASSVAGTTNEQFF
cdr3_nt: TGTGCCAGCAGCGTAGCGGGGACTACCAATGAGCAGTTCTTC

clone_size: many
v_call: TRBV20-1
cdr3_length: 14
j_call: TRBJ1-6
d_call: TRBD1
cdr3_aa: CSALWDRVNSPLHF
cdr3_nt: TGCAGTGCTTTGTGGGACAGGGTGAATTCACCCCTCCACTTT

clone_size: NA
v_call: TRBV7-8
cdr3_length: 19
j_call: TRBJ2-1
d_call: TRBD2
cdr3_aa: CASSPLRYPLAGPYNEQFF
cdr3_nt: TGTGCCAGCAGCCCGTTGAGATATCCTCTAGCGGGCCCCTACAATGAGCAGTTCTTC

clone_size: many
v_call: TRBV30
cdr3_length: 16
j_call: TRBJ2-5
d_call: TRBD1
cdr3_aa: CAWSPPGRGRRETQYF
cdr3_nt: TGTGCCTGGAGTCCCCCGGGCAGGGGGCGTCGGGAGACCCAGTACTTC

clone_size: NA
v_call: TRBV28
cdr3_length: 16
j_call: TRBJ1-2
d_call: TRBD1
cdr3_aa: CASSPRDSGFTDGYTF
cdr3_nt: TGTGCCAGCAGTCCCCGGGACAGCGGCTTTACGGATGGCTACACCTTC

clone_size: many
v_call: TRBV2
cdr3_length: 16
j_call: TRBJ1-2
d_call: NA
cdr3_aa: CASSLLSYRDNYGYTF
cdr3_nt: TGTGCCAGCAGTCTCTTATCATACAGGGACAACTATGGCTACACCTTC

clone_size: NA
v_call: TRBV2
cdr3_length: 15
j_call: TRBJ2-3
d_call: NA
cdr3_aa: CASLADEGPTDTQYF
cdr3_nt: TGTGCCAGTCTCGCGGACGAGGGGCCGACAGATACGCAGTATTTT

clone_size: many
v_call: TRBV27
cdr3_length: 13
j_call: TRBJ2-3
d_call: NA
cdr3_aa: CASNPRASDTQYF
cdr3_nt: TGTGCCAGCAACCCTAGGGCTTCAGATACGCAGTATTTT

clone_size: NA
v_call: TRBV19
cdr3_length: 18
j_call: TRBJ2-7
d_call: TRBD2
cdr3_aa: CASSFGILAGGPPHEQYF
cdr3_nt: TGTGCCAGTAGTTTCGGGATACTAGCGGGAGGGCCTCCCCACGAGCAGTACTTC

clone_size: many
v_call: TRBV2
cdr3_length: 16
j_call: TRBJ2-7
d_call: TRBD2
cdr3_aa: CASVRVRAGGLYEQYF
cdr3_nt: TGTGCCAGCGTGAGGGTAAGGGCGGGAGGTCTGTACGAGCAGTACTTC

clone_size: many
v_call: TRBV27
cdr3_length: 17
j_call: TRBJ2-1
d_call: NA
cdr3_aa: CASSFFSARSSYNEQFF
cdr3_nt: TGTGCCAGCAGTTTTTTTTCAGCGAGGAGCTCCTACAATGAGCAGTTCTTC

clone_size: many
v_call: TRBV7-9
cdr3_length: 16
j_call: TRBJ2-3
d_call: TRBD2
cdr3_aa: CASSIRTSGITDTQYF
cdr3_nt: TGTGCCAGCAGCATAAGGACTAGCGGGATCACAGATACGCAGTATTTT

clone_size: many
v_call: TRBV3-1
cdr3_length: 16
j_call: TRBJ2-7
d_call: NA
cdr3_aa: CASSQGPRDNPYEQYF
cdr3_nt: TGTGCCAGCAGCCAAGGACCCCGGGACAACCCCTACGAGCAGTACTTC

clone_size: many
v_call: TRBV10-3
cdr3_length: 16
j_call: TRBJ2-7
d_call: TRBD2
cdr3_aa: CAISESIGSGSEEQYF
cdr3_nt: TGTGCCATCAGTGAGTCGATTGGTAGCGGGAGTGAAGAGCAGTACTTC

clone_size: many
v_call: TRBV28
cdr3_length: 15
j_call: TRBJ2-3
d_call: NA
cdr3_aa: CASSLGVGSVDTQYF
cdr3_nt: TGTGCCAGCAGTTTGGGTGTAGGGTCGGTCGATACGCAGTATTTT

clone_size: many
v_call: TRBV7-8
cdr3_length: 16
j_call: TRBJ2-3
d_call: NA
cdr3_aa: CASSLMGEFNTDTQYF
cdr3_nt: TGTGCCAGCAGCTTAATGGGGGAGTTTAATACAGATACGCAGTATTTT

clone_size: NA
v_call: TRBV30
cdr3_length: 13
j_call: TRBJ1-5
d_call: NA
cdr3_aa: CAWKAAGGQPQHF
cdr3_nt: TGTGCCTGGAAGGCGGCGGGGGGTCAGCCCCAGCATTTT

clone_size: many
v_call: TRBV11-2
cdr3_length: 15
j_call: TRBJ1-5
d_call: NA
cdr3_aa: CASSLGDTRNQPQHF
cdr3_nt: TGTGCCAGCAGCTTAGGAGACACCCGCAATCAGCCCCAGCATTTT

clone_size: NA
v_call: TRBV2
cdr3_length: 19
j_call: TRBJ2-3
d_call: NA
cdr3_aa: CASSAVVFSFQTSTDTQYF
cdr3_nt: TGTGCCAGCAGTGCGGTGGTGTTTAGTTTCCAAACTAGCACAGATACGCAGTATTTT

clone_size: NA
v_call: TRBV6-2/TRBV6-3
cdr3_length: 15
j_call: TRBJ1-1
d_call: NA
cdr3_aa: CASSYYRPMNTEAVF
cdr3_nt: TGTGCCAGCAGTTACTACAGACCCATGAACACTGAAGCTGTCTTT

clone_size: many
v_call: TRBV28
cdr3_length: 13
j_call: TRBJ1-4
d_call: TRBD1
cdr3_aa: CASSLGQHEKLFF
cdr3_nt: TGTGCCAGCAGTTTGGGACAGCATGAAAAACTGTTTTTT

clone_size: many
v_call: TRBV2
cdr3_length: 13
j_call: TRBJ2-5
d_call: NA
cdr3_aa: CASSGFFWETQYF
cdr3_nt: TGTGCCAGCAGTGGATTTTTCTGGGAGACCCAGTACTTC

clone_size: many
v_call: TRBV2
cdr3_length: 17
j_call: TRBJ2-3
d_call: TRBD2
cdr3_aa: CASSESSTSGRTDTQYF
cdr3_nt: TGTGCCAGCAGTGAGAGTTCAACTAGCGGGAGGACAGATACGCAGTATTTT

clone_size: many
v_call: TRBV29-1
cdr3_length: 14
j_call: TRBJ2-1
d_call: NA
cdr3_aa: CSVEDRSGTGEQFF
cdr3_nt: TGCAGCGTTGAAGATCGCTCAGGGACGGGTGAGCAGTTCTTC

clone_size: many
v_call: TRBV6-1
cdr3_length: 11
j_call: TRBJ1-1
d_call: NA
cdr3_aa: CASRRNTEAFF
cdr3_nt: TGTGCCAGCAGGCGGAACACTGAAGCTTTCTTT

clone_size: many
v_call: TRBV9
cdr3_length: 15
j_call: TRBJ1-1
d_call: TRBD1
cdr3_aa: CASSGKGGADTEAFF
cdr3_nt: TGTGCCAGCAGCGGTAAAGGGGGCGCGGACACTGAAGCTTTCTTT

clone_size: NA
v_call: TRBV19
cdr3_length: 15
j_call: TRBJ2-1
d_call: NA
cdr3_aa: CASSSIAADYNEQFF
cdr3_nt: TGTGCCAGTAGTTCAATAGCGGCCGACTACAATGAGCAGTTCTTC

clone_size: many
v_call: TRBV28
cdr3_length: 15
j_call: TRBJ1-4
d_call: NA
cdr3_aa: CASSPRTALYEKLFF
cdr3_nt: TGTGCCAGCAGTCCGCGGACAGCGCTTTATGAAAAACTGTTTTTT